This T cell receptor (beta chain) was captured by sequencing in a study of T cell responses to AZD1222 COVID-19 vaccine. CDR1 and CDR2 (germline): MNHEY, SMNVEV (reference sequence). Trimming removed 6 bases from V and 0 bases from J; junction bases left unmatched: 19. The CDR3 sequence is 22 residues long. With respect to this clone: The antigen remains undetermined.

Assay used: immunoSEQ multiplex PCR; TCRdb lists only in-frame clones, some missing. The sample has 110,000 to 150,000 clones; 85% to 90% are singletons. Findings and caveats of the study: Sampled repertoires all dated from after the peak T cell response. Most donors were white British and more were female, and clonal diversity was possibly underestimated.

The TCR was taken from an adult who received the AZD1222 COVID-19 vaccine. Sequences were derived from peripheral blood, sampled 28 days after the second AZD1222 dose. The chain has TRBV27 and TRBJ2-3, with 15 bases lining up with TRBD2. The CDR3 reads CASRLTWWGLAGGTTSTDTQYF. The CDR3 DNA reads TGTGCCAGCAGACTTACGTGGTGGGGACTAGCGGGAGGCACAACAAGCACAGATACGCAGTATTTT.